These 12 T cell receptor beta chains were sequenced from one sample in a study of Graves' ophthalmopathy and Graves' hyperthyroidism (dated by TCRdb to the late 2010s). Reads for this sample came from an Illumina HiSeq 2000. For repertoire sequencing, the TCR beta CDR3 regions were amplified from RNA transcripts. The first round was an RT-PCR using HTBI primers with the Qiagen OneStep RT-PCR kit, and this first round was followed by a second-round multiplex PCR, then size selection and purification. TCRdb cleaned the public reads at Q25 with fastp, built clones with MiXCR and kept in-frame beta chains. Merged by CDR3 protein, the rows form single entries marked with the most common genes and DNA. The sample contains 200,000 to 250,000 distinct CDR3 sequences, approximately 21% of them found a single time. Clones ranked in the top ten supply 43% of the sample. The sequenced sample consisted of peripheral blood. The receptor set was obtained from a woman aged 50 to 65 with Graves' ophthalmopathy. Donor details come from another sample of the same person, matched by shared clones.

This clonotype has more than one count but fewer than ten. CDR3 in DNA: TGCGCCAGCAGTGAGGTGGGTAGGACTGAAGCTTTCTTT. Protein sequence: CASSEVGRTEAFF. The chain joins TRBV10-2 to TRBJ1-1; D uncertain. CDR1 is WSHSY, CDR2 SAAADI, per germline. Deletions cut 2 bases from V and 5 bases from J, with 9 bases between. This CDR3 comprises 13 residues.

This clonotype has ten or more counts. The chain uses TRBV6-1 and TRBJ2-7; 8 bases are shared with TRBD1. Germline assignment: CDR1 MNHNS and CDR2 SASEGT. V shed 1 base, J shed 6 bases, and the junction held 5 bases outside the gene matches. The CDR3 contains 14 residues. The CDR3 bases are TGTGCCAGCAGTGAAGTCAGGGGGCCGCGCGAGCAGTACTTC. It specifies CASSEVRGPREQYF.

Only a few counts were recorded for this clonotype. The chain links TRBV20-1 to TRBJ1-1; a possible D gene is TRBD1 (5 bases). Between the trimmed V and J ends, which lost 2 bases and 2 bases, there was a span of 18 bases. This CDR3 is 16 amino acids long. From germline, CDR1 is DFQATT and CDR2 SNEGSKA (reference sequence). In DNA, the CDR3 is TGCAGTGCTAGACCCCGAGGAAGGGGAGCAAACACTGAAGCTTTCTTT. Translated, it gives CSARPRGRGANTEAFF.

This chain uses TRBV19 with TRBJ2-2, with D tentatively TRBD2 (6 bases). V was trimmed by 5 bases and J by 3 bases, leaving 16 bases between them. Germline CDR1 LNHDA, CDR2 SQIVND (reference sequence). This CDR3 is built from 16 residues. CDR3 nucleotides: TGTGCCAGTAGTCCCTCCCGTTGGGACTACACCGGGGAGCTGTTTTTT. Its protein is CASSPSRWDYTGELFF.

The chain carries TRBV6-5 and TRBJ2-5; D is ambiguous. V gave up 0 bases and J gave up 4 bases, with 6 bases separating them. The CDR3 totals 13 residues. CDR1 is MNHEY, CDR2 SVGAGI, per germline. CDR3 coding DNA: TGTGCCAGCAGTTACTCTTTGGGAGAGACCCAGTACTTC. Its protein product is CASSYSLGETQYF.

This clonotype was seen many times. CDR3 amino acids: CAISTDGNNQPQHF. The CDR3 DNA sequence: TGTGCCATTTCGACAGACGGGAACAATCAGCCCCAGCATTTT. The rearrangement joins TRBV10-3 to TRBJ1-5; perhaps TRBD1 as D (5 bases). The germline V gene has CDR1 ENHRY and CDR2 SYGVKD. The CDR3 is 14 residues long. The V gene lost 9 bases and the J gene lost 3 bases, with 15 bases spanning the gap.

V is TRBV15 and J is TRBJ1-5, with D possibly TRBD1 on 6 matching bases. With 0 bases removed from V and 3 bases from J, the gap between germline ends came to 9 bases. Germline loops: CDR1 LNHNV, CDR2 YYDKDF (reference sequence). The CDR3 covers 15 residues. The CDR3 sequence is CATSRDRTDNQPQHF. The CDR3 DNA reads TGTGCCACCAGCAGAGATAGGACAGACAATCAGCCCCAGCATTTT. The whole variable domain, remainder taken from reference TRBV15 and TRBJ1-5, is DAMVIQNPRYQVTQFGKPVTLSCSQTLNHNVMYWYQQKSSQAPKLLFHYYDKDFNNEADTPDNFQSRRPNTSFCFLDIRSPGLGDTAMYLCATSRDRTDNQPQHFGDGTRLSIL.

This chain uses TRBV7-2 with TRBJ2-5; 9 nucleotides align to TRBD1. CDR3 length: 13 amino acids. Germline loops: CDR1 SGHTA, CDR2 FQGNSA. V shed 7 bases and J 5 bases; nucleotides not matched to a gene: 5. This CDR3 is CASNRGQGETQYF. The CDR3 nucleotides are TGTGCCAGCAACCGGGGACAGGGCGAGACCCAGTACTTC. The full variable domain, completed using reference TRBV7-2 and TRBJ2-5, is GAGVSQSPSNKVTEKGKDVELRCDPISGHTALYWYRQSLGQGLEFLIYFQGNSAPDKSGLPSDRFSAERTGGSVSTLTIQRTQQEDSAVYLCASNRGQGETQYFGPGTRLLVL.

This clonotype was seen ten or more times. The chain employs TRBV6-1 and TRBJ2-5; TRBD1 agrees at 7 bases. V lost 11 bases and J lost 4; bases outside the gene matches: 16. Germline V gives CDR1 MNHNS, CDR2 SASEGT. CDR3 length: 15 residues. The CDR3 region is CAVREGAGGRETQYF. In DNA form, the CDR3 reads TGTGCCGTCAGAGAGGGGGCAGGAGGTAGAGAGACCCAGTACTTC.

This clonotype was counted at least ten times. The V and J genes are TRBV5-1 and TRBJ1-2; TRBD1 might be the D (5 bases). The V and J ends lost 4 bases and 8 bases respectively, with 15 bases between them. The CDR3 is 13 residues long. From germline, CDR1 is SGHRS and CDR2 YFSETQ. CDR3 sequence reads: CASSPTYDRGYTF. The CDR3 region has the DNA TGCGCCAGCAGCCCCACCTACGACAGAGGCTACACCTTC.

This clonotype was counted many times. The chain carries TRBV27 and TRBJ2-2; D possibly corresponds to TRBD1 (5 bases). V lost 0 bases and J 4 bases, leaving 15 bases between the germline ends. Germline V gives CDR1 MNHEY, CDR2 SMNVEV (reference sequence). This CDR3 region has 17 residues. The CDR3 loop is CASSLSMQGVGTGELFF. The CDR3 bases are TGTGCCAGCAGTTTATCGATGCAGGGTGTTGGCACCGGGGAGCTGTTTTTT.

Ten or more counts support this clonotype. The rearrangement uses TRBV28 and TRBJ2-7; 7 bases match TRBD2. Germline V CDR1 and CDR2: MDHEN, SYDVKM. Trimming removed 5 bases from V and 3 bases from J; junction bases left unmatched: 10. This CDR3 is built from 15 residues. Here the CDR3 reads CASSPLRDYSYEQYF. The CDR3 DNA reads as TGTGCCAGCAGTCCCCTCCGGGACTACAGCTACGAGCAGTACTTC.